Below, 9 T cell receptor beta chains from the same sample are listed, as sequenced in a study of blood T cell repertoires in COVID-19. The table came from immunoSEQ multiplex PCR; TCRdb's copy has only in-frame clones and leaves some out. The sample includes 45,000 to 60,000 clones, 90% seen only once; the top ten take approximately 4.1%. What was sequenced was peripheral blood. These receptor sequences come from a man between 50 and 59 years old with acute or convalescent COVID-19.

This sequence joins TRBV18 and TRBJ1-4, with D possibly TRBD1 on 5 matching bases. Germline loops: CDR1 KGHSH, CDR2 LQKENI. V was clipped by 8 bases and J by 4 bases, with 14 bases between them. This CDR3 spans 14 amino acids. CDR3 region: CASTADSHNEKLFF. The CDR3 coding sequence is TGTGCCAGCACGGCCGACAGTCATAATGAAAAACTGTTTTTT.

The chain employs TRBV7-8 and TRBJ1-5, with 7 bases that match TRBD1. CDR1 and CDR2 (germline): SGHVS, FQNEAQ. The CDR3 is 16 residues long. With 4 bases clipped from V and 3 bases from J, the junction kept 9 bases outside the gene matches. Here the CDR3 reads CASSSPGQLSNQPQHF. The CDR3 region has the DNA TGTGCCAGCAGCTCGCCGGGACAGTTATCCAATCAGCCCCAGCATTTT.

V usage is TRBV6-5 and J usage is TRBJ1-1; 8 bases are shared with TRBD1. Germline values: CDR1 MNHEY, CDR2 SVGAGI. The CDR3 spans 14 residues. The V and J ends lost 6 bases and 1 base, in that order; junction bases with no gene match: 4. For the CDR3, the DNA is TGTGCCAGCAGCCTACAGGGGGAGAACACTGAAGCTTTCTTT. Its translation: CASSLQGENTEAFF.

V gene TRBV6-5 combines with J gene TRBJ2-1; D may be TRBD1 (6 bases). Germline V gene lookup returns CDR1 MNHEY and CDR2 SVGAGI. V was clipped by 5 bases and J by 6 bases, with 17 bases between them. This CDR3 spans 15 amino acids. In nucleotides, the CDR3 is TGTGCCAGCAGTCGGTCATACCAAGGGGGCAATGAGCAGTTCTTC. Encoded protein: CASSRSYQGGNEQFF.

This chain uses TRBV3-1 (or the pseudogene TRBV3-2) with TRBJ2-7; 8 positions agree with TRBD2. Germline trimming cut 7 bases from V and 2 bases from J; bases unmatched to any gene: 13. Germline loops: CDR1 LGHDT, CDR2 YNNKEL (reference sequence). The CDR3 consists of 16 residues. CDR3 coding DNA: TGTGCCAGCACCCCAAGAATCACTAGCGGAGCCTACGAGCAGTACTTC. Translation: CASTPRITSGAYEQYF.

This clone was seen once. The chain links TRBV27 to TRBJ1-1; 8 bases match TRBD1. The germline gives CDR1 MNHEY, CDR2 SMNVEV (reference sequence). V gave up 5 bases and J gave up 2 bases; unmatched junction bases: 10. There are 16 residues in the CDR3. In DNA form, the CDR3 reads TGTGCCAGCAGTCGGACAGGGTTGATGGGTAACACTGAAGCTTTCTTT. Amino acids: CASSRTGLMGNTEAFF.

V gene TRBV6-6 combines with J gene TRBJ1-2; the D is unclear. The germline gives CDR1 MNHNY, CDR2 SVGAGI (reference sequence). With 7 bases removed from V and 3 bases from J, the gap between germline ends came to 9 bases. This CDR3 has 12 amino acids. CDR3 region: CASKSRDYGYTF. CDR3 coding DNA: TGTGCCAGCAAATCCCGGGACTATGGCTACACCTTC.

In this sample, this clone turned up once. This chain uses TRBV5-4 with TRBJ2-3, with 9 bases identical to TRBD2. From germline, CDR1 is SGHNT and CDR2 YYREEE (reference sequence). Losses at the gene ends were 1 base for V and 0 bases for J; bases not matched to a gene: 0. The CDR3 is 15 amino acids. CDR3 in amino acids: CASSLTSGSTDTQYF. The CDR3 nucleotides read TGTGCCAGCAGCTTGACTAGCGGGAGCACAGATACGCAGTATTTT.

This clone was seen more than once but under ten times. The junction and the germline gene differ at one end; a read error may be behind it. The chain recombines TRBV19 with TRBJ1-1; D might be TRBD1 (6 bases). The CDR3 has 13 residues. Germline CDR1 is LNHDA and CDR2 is SQIVND (reference sequence). Written as DNA, the CDR3 is TGTGCCAGTACTCTTCCGGGGGGCGGCCTAACCGCCTGG. It specifies CASTLPGGGLTAW.